This entry concerns a single T cell receptor (beta chain). This record comes from a study of shared clonotypes between healthy human individuals. Naive CD8 cells were CD45RO-negative, positively selected for CCR7, excluding terminally differentiated effector memory CD45RA+ cells. Germline V gene sequence: CDR1 LGHNA, CDR2 YSLEER. V dropped 0 bases and J dropped 6; count of bases not matched to a gene: 7. CDR3 length: 15 residues. Here immunoSEQ multiplex PCR was the method, and the copy in TCRdb shows in-frame clones only, minus some. The data contain approximately 2,000,000 clones, around 93% of them singletons.

This chain links TRBV4-3 with TRBJ1-2; 7 bases align to TRBD1. Input material: naive CD8+ T cells from PBMCs. This clonotype was sampled from a man between 18 and 29 years old in good health. Some clones in this sample may be carry-over from other donors' samples. The CDR3 sequence is CASSQDLGGQDGYTF. In nucleotides, the CDR3 is TGCGCCAGCAGCCAAGATTTAGGGGGCCAGGATGGCTACACCTTC.